The T cell receptor beta chain under discussion was sequenced for a study of Ad26.COV2.S vaccination and SARS-CoV-2 variants. CDR3 size: 16 residues. The V gene's germline CDR1 is LNHNV and CDR2 YYDKDF (reference sequence). The J segment lost 1 base and the V segment lost 2 bases, leaving 7 bases of the junction unmatched. Indicated treatment: roughly 19 received Ad26.COV2.S at low or high dose, single or two shots; about five received placebo; per-sample allocation not given. After the first vaccine or placebo injection, samples were drawn on day 63. Here immunoSEQ multiplex PCR was the method, and the copy in TCRdb shows in-frame clones only, minus some. The sample yields 430,000 or so clones, roughly nine tenths seen once.

The chain is built from TRBV15 and TRBJ2-7, with 8 bases fitting TRBD1. The sample was peripheral blood, taken in a trial of Ad26.COV2.S vaccine versus placebo. The clonotype was recovered from a person aged 18-65 years who received the Ad26.COV2.S COVID-19 vaccine or a placebo. The CDR3 sequence is CATSRPGRTGSYEQYF. CDR3 nucleotides: TGTGCCACCAGCAGACCCGGCCGGACAGGGTCCTACGAGCAGTACTTC.